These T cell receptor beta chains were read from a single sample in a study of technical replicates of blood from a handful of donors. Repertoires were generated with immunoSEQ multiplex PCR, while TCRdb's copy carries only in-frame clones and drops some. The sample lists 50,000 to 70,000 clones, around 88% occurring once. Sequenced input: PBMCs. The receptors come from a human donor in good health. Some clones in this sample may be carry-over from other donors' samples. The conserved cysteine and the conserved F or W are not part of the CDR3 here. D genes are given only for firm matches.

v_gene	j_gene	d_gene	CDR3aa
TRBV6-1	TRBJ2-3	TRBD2	ASSESSGGADTQY
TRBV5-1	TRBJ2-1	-	ASSLTGSSYNEQF
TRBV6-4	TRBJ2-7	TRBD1	ASARQGGSEQY
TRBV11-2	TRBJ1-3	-	ASSPVAAGKFRNTIY
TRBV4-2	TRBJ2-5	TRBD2	ASSQDRGGETQY
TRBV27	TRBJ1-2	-	ASSLRAGYGYT
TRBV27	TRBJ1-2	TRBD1	ASSLTGGGLERGYT
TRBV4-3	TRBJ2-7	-	ASSYNSDSYEQY
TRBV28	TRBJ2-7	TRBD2	ASRPTSGSSGAYEQY
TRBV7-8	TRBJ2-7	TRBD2	ASTLGSGLPHEQY
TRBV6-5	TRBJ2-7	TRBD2	ASRAKWGGPWEQY
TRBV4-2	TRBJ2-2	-	ASSQPGVNTGELF
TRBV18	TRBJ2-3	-	ASSASGSTDTQY
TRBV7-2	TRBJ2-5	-	ASSEDRIQETQY
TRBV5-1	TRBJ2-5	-	ASSLGGLSQETQY
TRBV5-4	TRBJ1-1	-	ATTGRAEAF
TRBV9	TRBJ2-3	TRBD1	ASSLGTGFSDTQY
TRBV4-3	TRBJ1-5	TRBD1	ASSQEWPRGNQPQH
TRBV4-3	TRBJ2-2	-	ASSQDRGATHRELF
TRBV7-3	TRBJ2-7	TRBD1	ASSSTGGPSDEQY
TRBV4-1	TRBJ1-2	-	ASSQDGAGNNYGYT
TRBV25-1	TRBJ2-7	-	ASSGQIYEQY
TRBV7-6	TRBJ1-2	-	ASSLRTDYGYT
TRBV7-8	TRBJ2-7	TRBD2	ASSLSAGEQYEQY
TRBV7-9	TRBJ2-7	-	ASSPPRGHEQY
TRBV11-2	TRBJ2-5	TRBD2	ASSLLAGAWETQY
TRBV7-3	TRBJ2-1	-	ASSLAYSTYNEQF
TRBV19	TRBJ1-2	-	ASSPRSTFHGYT
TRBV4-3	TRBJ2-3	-	ASSQDRSVPDTQY